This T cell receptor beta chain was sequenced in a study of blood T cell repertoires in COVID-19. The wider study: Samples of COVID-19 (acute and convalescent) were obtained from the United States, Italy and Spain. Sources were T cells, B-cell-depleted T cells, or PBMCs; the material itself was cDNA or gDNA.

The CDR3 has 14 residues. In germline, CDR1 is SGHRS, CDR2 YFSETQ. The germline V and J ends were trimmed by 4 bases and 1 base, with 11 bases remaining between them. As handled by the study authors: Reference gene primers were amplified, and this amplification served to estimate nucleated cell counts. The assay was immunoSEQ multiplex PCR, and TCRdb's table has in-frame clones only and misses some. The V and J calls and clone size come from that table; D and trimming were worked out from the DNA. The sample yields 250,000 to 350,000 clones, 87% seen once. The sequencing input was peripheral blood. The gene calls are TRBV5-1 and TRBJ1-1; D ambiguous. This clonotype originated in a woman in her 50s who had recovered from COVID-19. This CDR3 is CASSATTENTEAFF. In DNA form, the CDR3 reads TGCGCCAGCAGCGCGACCACAGAGAACACTGAAGCTTTCTTT.